Listed below are T cell receptor beta chains from one sample, sequenced in a study of regulatory T cells in long-lasting Graves disease. TCRdb reprocessed the multiplex PCR reads via MiXCR and lists one record per CDR3 protein. The repertoire has 300,000 to 400,000 distinct CDR3 sequences, 16% of them found once; the top ten carry less than 35%. These data were likewise used in another study, on T cells in Graves' hyperthyroidism and ophthalmopathy.

The sample here was peripheral blood mononuclear cells (PBMCs), taken at new diagnosis, from a patient treated with antithyroid drugs. Every receptor here comes from a man in his forties with Graves disease. CDR3s include the opening cysteine and the closing phenylalanine or tryptophan. A D gene is named only where the DNA matches it firmly. Clone size is stated in some rows and not others, as once, few, many or a class when expanded.

>-|many|TRBJ2-5|TRBV12-3/TRBV12-4
TGTGCCAGCAGTGAATACCTAGCGTATGAGACCCAGTACTTC
CASSEYLAYETQYF
>-|many|TRBJ2-1|TRBV28
TGTGCCAGCCAGGAAGCCAATGAGCAGTTCTTC
CASQEANEQFF
>-|many|TRBJ2-1|TRBV28
TGTGCCAGCAGTCACAACAGGGTTTTCTCCTACAATGAGCAGTTCTTC
CASSHNRVFSYNEQFF
>TRBD1|many|TRBJ2-1|TRBV24-1
TGTGCCACCAGTGCTTCGCCAGGACAGGGGTTCTACAATGAGCAGTTCTTC
CATSASPGQGFYNEQFF
>-|few|TRBJ2-1|TRBV25-1
TGTGCCAGCAGTGGATCACAGGGTCCTCAGTCTGAGCAGTTCTTC
CASSGSQGPQSEQFF
>-|many|TRBJ2-3|TRBV18
TGTGCCAGCTCACCGGGTCGAGTAGCGGCCGGGGATACGCAGTATTTT
CASSPGRVAAGDTQYF
>-|-|TRBJ1-1|TRBV5-4
TGTGCCAGCAGCAGGGACACCACGAACACTGAAGCTTTCTTT
CASSRDTTNTEAFF
>-|many|TRBJ2-3|TRBV11-1
TGTGCCAGCAGCCAGGGGGATACGCAGTATTTT
CASSQGDTQYF
>TRBD1|few|TRBJ2-2|TRBV10-3
TGTGCCATCAGTGACCTGACAGGGGAGACCGGTGAGCTGTTTTTT
CAISDLTGETGELFF
>TRBD1|many|TRBJ2-7|TRBV6-1
TGTGCCAGCAGTCACCGAGGGGGCCCCACCTACGAGCAGTACTTC
CASSHRGGPTYEQYF
>-|many|TRBJ2-5|TRBV20-1
TGCAGTGCTAGAGGTACTAGCCCTACGGAGACCCAGTACTTC
CSARGTSPTETQYF
>-|many|TRBJ1-5|TRBV20-1
TGCAGTGCTAGATCCGGAAATCAGCCCCAGCATTTT
CSARSGNQPQHF
>TRBD2|-|TRBJ2-5|TRBV4-1
TGCGCCAGCAGCCGGCTAGCGGGGGGATCCCAAGAGACCCAGTACTTC
CASSRLAGGSQETQYF
>TRBD1|many|TRBJ1-6|TRBV28
TGTGCCAGCAGTTTAGAGGGGACAGGGGGCCTTAATTCACCCCTCCACTTT
CASSLEGTGGLNSPLHF
>-|many|TRBJ1-5|TRBV4-1
TGCGCCAGCAGCCAAAGCGGGGGAGTTGGGCAGCCCCAGCATTTT
CASSQSGGVGQPQHF
>TRBD1|many|TRBJ1-3|TRBV4-2
TGTGCCAGCAGCCAAGTACCCTTTGGGACAGGCCGCTCTGGAAACACCATATATTTT
CASSQVPFGTGRSGNTIYF
>-|many|TRBJ2-2|TRBV4-2
TGTGCCAGCAGCAACCGCTTTGTCACCGGGGAGCTGTTTTTT
CASSNRFVTGELFF
>TRBD2|many|TRBJ2-7|TRBV6-1
TGTGCCAGCGGACCCTCCGTACTAGCGGGGGCGGTCCACGAGCAGTACTTC
CASGPSVLAGAVHEQYF
>TRBD2|many|TRBJ2-3|TRBV3-1
TGTGCCAGCAGTCCCTGGACTAGCGGGGCCTCGGATACGCAGTATTTT
CASSPWTSGASDTQYF
>-|-|TRBJ2-2|TRBV15
TGTGCCACCAGCAGAGGCAGCCGGGGCACCGGGGAGCTGTTTTTT
CATSRGSRGTGELFF
>-|many|TRBJ2-7|TRBV20-1
TGCAGTGTTCCCCGGGACGGCAACTACGAGCAGTACTTC
CSVPRDGNYEQYF
>TRBD2|many|TRBJ2-1|TRBV6-2/TRBV6-3
TGTGCCAGCAGTGAAGGACTAGCGGGGATCCATGAGCAGTTCTTC
CASSEGLAGIHEQFF
>TRBD1|many|TRBJ2-6|TRBV7-9
TGTGCCAGCGGACCCGGGACAGGGGACTTTGGGGCCAACGTCCTGACTTTC
CASGPGTGDFGANVLTF
>-|many|TRBJ2-7|TRBV24-1
TGTGCCACCAGTGTGGCAGGTGTCTACGAGCAGTACTTC
CATSVAGVYEQYF
>-|many|TRBJ1-1|TRBV7-3
TGTGCCAACCTCTGGGACCCCTGGTCTGAAGCTTTCTTT
CANLWDPWSEAFF
>-|many|TRBJ2-7|TRBV20-1
TGCAGTGCTGGAACGGACGGAACCTACGAGCAGTACTTC
CSAGTDGTYEQYF
>-|many|TRBJ2-3|TRBV2
TGTGCCAGCAGTCCCACGGGAGTCTCCACAGATACGCAGTATTTT
CASSPTGVSTDTQYF
>TRBD1|many|TRBJ2-5|TRBV7-2
TGTGCCAGCAGCGCCTGGCAGGGGGCGGAGACCCAGTACTTC
CASSAWQGAETQYF
>TRBD1|many|TRBJ2-4|TRBV28
TGTGCCAGCAGTGGACAGGGTCGCATTCAGTACTTC
CASSGQGRIQYF
>-|few|TRBJ2-3|TRBV12-3/TRBV12-4
TGTGCCAGCAGTGAGGGGGGCCGCGGTTACACAGATACGCAGTATTTT
CASSEGGRGYTDTQYF
>-|-|TRBJ1-1|TRBV9
TGTGCCAGCAGCGTCGGCGGGGACGCTGAAGCTTCCTTT
CASSVGGDAEASF
>TRBD2|-|TRBJ2-3|TRBV4-1
TGCGCCAGCAGCCAAGGTCGCCTAGCGGGGGGAGCAGATACGCAGTATTTT
CASSQGRLAGGADTQYF
>-|-|TRBJ1-6|TRBV10-1
TGCGCCAGCAGAATCAGGGTGCCCCTCCACTTT
CASRIRVPLHF
>-|-|TRBJ2-2|TRBV6-1
TGTGCCAGCAGCGAATGGCGTCAGATCACCGGGGAGCTGTTTTTT
CASSEWRQITGELFF
>-|many|TRBJ2-5|TRBV7-3
TGTGCCAGCAGCTTAGGTGGGGGGCCAGGAGAGACCCAGTACTTC
CASSLGGGPGETQYF
>-|many|TRBJ2-5|TRBV12-3/TRBV12-4
TGTGCCAGCAGTCAACCTCCCCGGGGACAAGAGACCCAGTACTTC
CASSQPPRGQETQYF